These T cell receptor beta chains were read from a single sample in a study of T cell responses to AZD1222 COVID-19 vaccine. Data came from immunoSEQ multiplex PCR; TCRdb stores just in-frame clones and leaves some out. The sample includes around 100,000 clones, 80% to 90% of them seen just once. Sequences were derived from peripheral blood, sampled on day 0 of AZD1222 vaccination. These receptors were taken from an adult in good health. Both conserved end residues are part of each CDR3. A D gene is named only where the DNA matches it firmly. The size of a clone is reported for some rows only, either as once, few or many, or as a class for expanded clones.

CDR3aa,CDR3nt,j_gene,abundance,d_gene,v_gene
CASSFDRGQKTQYF,TGTGCCAGCAGTTTCGACAGGGGGCAAAAGACCCAGTACTTC,TRBJ2-5,medium-sized,TRBD1,TRBV27
CASSLDPLPAGKLFF,TGCGCCAGCAGCTTGGACCCCCTACCAGCGGGAAAACTGTTTTTT,TRBJ1-4,.,.,TRBV5-1
CASSEMYGYTF,TGTGCCAGCAGTGAGATGTATGGCTACACCTTC,TRBJ1-2,once,.,TRBV2
CASRDTDRGYGYTF,TGTGCCAGCAGAGACACGGACAGGGGCTATGGCTACACCTTC,TRBJ1-2,.,TRBD1,TRBV6-4
CASSLEWGALGTGNTIYF,TGCGCCAGCAGCTTGGAATGGGGGGCGCTTGGAACTGGAAACACCATATATTTT,TRBJ1-3,.,.,TRBV5-1
CASLANYGYTF,TGTGCCAGCTTAGCTAACTATGGCTACACCTTC,TRBJ1-2,.,.,TRBV19
CASVPSSRVQHF,TGTGCCAGCGTTCCCTCCTCCCGAGTCCAGCATTTT,TRBJ1-5,.,.,TRBV2
CASTGQVGTEAFF,TGTGCCAGCACAGGACAGGTGGGGACTGAAGCTTTCTTT,TRBJ1-1,.,TRBD1,TRBV25-1
CASSSRSTGTESGANVLTF,TGCGCCAGCAGCTCCCGATCGACAGGGACGGAATCTGGGGCCAACGTCCTGACTTTC,TRBJ2-6,.,TRBD1,TRBV5-1
CASSPRDGRTDTQYF,TGTGCCAGCAGCCCCCGGGACGGTCGCACAGATACGCAGTATTTT,TRBJ2-3,.,.,TRBV11-2
CASSLAVPGNEQFF,TGCGCCAGCAGCTTGGCCGTACCAGGGAATGAGCAGTTCTTC,TRBJ2-1,.,.,TRBV5-1
CASSPTKGVSGGYTF,TGTGCCAGCTCGCCCACAAAGGGGGTGTCTGGGGGCTACACCTTC,TRBJ1-2,.,.,TRBV18
CASSRGRSTDTQYF,TGTGCCAGCAGCCGCGGGAGGAGCACAGATACGCAGTATTTT,TRBJ2-3,.,TRBD2,TRBV7-9
CATSEGGGPSNQPQHF,TGTGCCACCAGTGAGGGTGGGGGGCCTAGCAATCAGCCCCAGCATTTT,TRBJ1-5,.,.,TRBV24-1
CASSLLRQTSSGNTIYF,TGTGCCAGCAGCCTACTTAGACAGACCTCCTCTGGAAACACCATATATTTT,TRBJ1-3,few,.,TRBV7-2
CASSLGTGPTYEQYF,TGTGCCAGCAGCTTGGGCACAGGGCCAACCTACGAGCAGTACTTC,TRBJ2-7,.,.,TRBV5-6
CASSIRGQTTYEQYF,TGTGCCAGTAGTATACGGGGCCAGACTACCTACGAGCAGTACTTC,TRBJ2-7,.,.,TRBV19
CASSLLGLDYGYTF,TGTGCCAGCAGCTTATTGGGGCTCGACTATGGCTACACCTTC,TRBJ1-2,.,.,TRBV7-2
CASSLRGANEQFF,TGTGCCAGCAGCTTACGGGGGGCAAATGAGCAGTTCTTC,TRBJ2-1,.,.,TRBV7-2
CASSYSTAFRNTEAFF,TGTGCCAGCAGTTACTCGACGGCCTTCAGGAACACTGAAGCTTTCTTT,TRBJ1-1,.,.,TRBV6-5
CASSPIGWYDQPQHF,TGTGCCAGCTCACCAATAGGTTGGTATGATCAGCCCCAGCATTTT,TRBJ1-5,.,.,TRBV18
CASSPGTSGSFGELFF,TGTGCCAGCAGCCCCGGGACTAGCGGGAGTTTTGGGGAGCTGTTTTTT,TRBJ2-2,.,TRBD2,TRBV5-4
CASKWGRTEAFF,TGTGCCAGTAAATGGGGTCGGACTGAAGCTTTCTTT,TRBJ1-1,.,.,TRBV19
CASSTPGTGGSKVTDTQYF,TGTGCCAGTAGTACCCCCGGGACAGGGGGCTCAAAAGTCACAGATACGCAGTATTTT,TRBJ2-3,.,TRBD1,TRBV19
CASSLVGRQDQPQHF,TGTGCCAGCAGCTTAGTGGGACGGCAAGATCAGCCCCAGCATTTT,TRBJ1-5,.,.,TRBV5-6
CASSPGQGAYTGELFF,TGTGCCAGCAGTCCTGGACAGGGGGCCTACACCGGGGAGCTGTTTTTT,TRBJ2-2,.,TRBD1,TRBV27
CATSEGRLAGARGNEQFF,TGTGCCACCAGTGAGGGCCGGCTAGCGGGGGCCCGTGGGAATGAGCAGTTCTTC,TRBJ2-1,.,TRBD2,TRBV24-1
CASSVSGGSTYEQYF,TGTGCCAGCAGCGTCTCCGGGGGGAGCACCTACGAGCAGTACTTC,TRBJ2-7,.,TRBD2,TRBV9
CASSHDGGARTNQYF,TGTGCCAGCTCACACGATGGCGGAGCCCGTACGAACCAGTACTTC,TRBJ2-7,.,.,TRBV18
CATTGLTGMNTEAFF,TGTGCCACGACCGGCCTCACAGGTATGAACACTGAAGCTTTCTTT,TRBJ1-1,once,.,TRBV19
CASSIGPAYEQYF,TGTGCCAGCAGCATCGGACCAGCCTACGAGCAGTACTTC,TRBJ2-7,.,.,TRBV7-2
CASSVGRDYGYTF,TGTGCCAGTAGTGTGGGACGGGACTATGGCTACACCTTC,TRBJ1-2,.,.,TRBV19
CASSGGGKSYNSPLHF,TGTGCCAGCAGCGGTGGGGGGAAATCCTATAATTCACCCCTCCACTTT,TRBJ1-6,.,.,TRBV11-2
CASSSPPGGYTF,TGTGCCAGCAGCTCACCCCCCGGGGGCTACACCTTC,TRBJ1-2,.,.,TRBV9
CASSPIGTGGNQPQHF,TGTGCCAGCAGCCCGATTGGGACAGGAGGCAATCAGCCCCAGCATTTT,TRBJ1-5,.,TRBD1,TRBV7-9
CASSGRTSGGIAKNIQYF,TGTGCCAGCAGCGGAAGGACTAGCGGGGGAATAGCCAAAAACATTCAGTACTTC,TRBJ2-4,.,TRBD2,TRBV2
CAISEPDRGNEQFF,TGTGCCATCAGTGAACCTGACAGGGGCAATGAGCAGTTCTTC,TRBJ2-1,once,TRBD1,TRBV10-3
CASSLGLVGGTDTQYF,TGTGCCAGCAGCTTGGGACTAGTCGGTGGCACAGATACGCAGTATTTT,TRBJ2-3,.,TRBD2,TRBV9
CASSLNYVGTAGTFF,TGTGCCAGCAGCTTAAATTATGTCGGGACAGCGGGGACTTTCTTT,TRBJ1-1,.,TRBD1,TRBV13
CASSPRSKATNEKLFF,TGTGCCAGCAGCCCCCGCAGCAAAGCGACTAATGAAAAACTGTTTTTT,TRBJ1-4,.,.,TRBV5-6
CATRRNDDTEAFF,TGTGCCACACGGAGGAACGACGACACTGAAGCTTTCTTT,TRBJ1-1,.,.,TRBV10-3
CASRPTSGSYEQYF,TGTGCCAGCAGACCCACTAGCGGGAGTTACGAGCAGTACTTC,TRBJ2-7,.,TRBD2,TRBV27
CASSLPGMAPGGF,TGTGCCAGCAGCTTGCCCGGGATGGCTCCCGGGGGGTTC,TRBJ2-4,once,TRBD2,TRBV7-9
CSASWGLGGYTF,TGCAGTGCTAGTTGGGGGCTCGGTGGCTACACCTTC,TRBJ1-2,.,.,TRBV20-1
CASSFSRNSPLHF,TGTGCCAGCAGCTTTTCCCGAAATTCACCCCTCCACTTT,TRBJ1-6,.,.,TRBV11-3
CASSSSGGAKEQYF,TGTGCCAGCAGCTCTAGCGGGGGGGCCAAAGAGCAGTACTTC,TRBJ2-7,.,TRBD2,TRBV7-2
CASSPTGPNTEAFF,TGCGCCAGCAGCCCGACAGGACCGAACACTGAAGCTTTCTTT,TRBJ1-1,.,.,TRBV10-2
CASKPPPRTSYGYTF,TGTGCCAGCAAACCGCCACCCCGGACATCCTATGGCTACACCTTC,TRBJ1-2,.,.,TRBV6-5
CASSSGNNNEQFF,TGTGCCAGCAGCTCCGGGAACAACAATGAGCAGTTCTTC,TRBJ2-1,.,.,TRBV7-3
CASSQDPNGPNTGELFF,TGTGCCAGCAGCCAAGATCCCAACGGGCCGAACACCGGGGAGCTGTTTTTT,TRBJ2-2,.,.,TRBV3-1/TRBV3-2
CASSPSSTDTQYF,TGTGCCAGCAGTCCCTCTAGCACAGATACGCAGTATTTT,TRBJ2-3,.,.,TRBV5-6
CASSGLRSYGYTF,TGTGCCAGCAGCGGTCTCCGGTCCTATGGCTACACCTTC,TRBJ1-2,.,.,TRBV7-8
CATSDPRRPGDEQYF,TGTGCCACCAGTGACCCCCGGCGGCCGGGGGACGAGCAGTACTTC,TRBJ2-7,.,.,TRBV24-1
CSASVAGLISYEQYF,TGCAGTGCTAGTGTAGCGGGGCTGATCTCCTACGAGCAGTACTTC,TRBJ2-7,.,TRBD2,TRBV20-1
CASSPGSSGANVLTF,TGTGCCAGCAGCCCCGGTAGCTCTGGGGCCAACGTCCTGACTTTC,TRBJ2-6,.,.,TRBV6-5
CASRRDRGANYGYTF,TGCGCCAGCAGGAGAGACAGGGGAGCTAACTATGGCTACACCTTC,TRBJ1-2,.,TRBD1,TRBV5-1
CASSYSMTASGTDTQYF,TGTGCCAGCAGTTACTCGATGACGGCTAGCGGGACAGATACGCAGTATTTT,TRBJ2-3,.,TRBD2,TRBV6-2/TRBV6-3